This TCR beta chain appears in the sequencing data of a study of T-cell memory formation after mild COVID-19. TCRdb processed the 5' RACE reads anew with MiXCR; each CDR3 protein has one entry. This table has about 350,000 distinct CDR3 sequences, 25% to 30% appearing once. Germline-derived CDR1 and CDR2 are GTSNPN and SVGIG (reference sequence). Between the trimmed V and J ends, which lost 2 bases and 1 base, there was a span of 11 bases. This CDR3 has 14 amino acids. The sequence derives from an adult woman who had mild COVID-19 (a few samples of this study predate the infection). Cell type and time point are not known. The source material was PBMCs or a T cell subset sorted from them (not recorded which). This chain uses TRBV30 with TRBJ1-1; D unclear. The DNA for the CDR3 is TGTGCCTGGAGTTCACAGACTCCGAACACTGAAGCTTTCTTT. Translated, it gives CAWSSQTPNTEAFF.